The following is a TCR beta chain sequence with its context. The target antigen is unknown. This specimen comes from a study of monozygotic twins with inflammatory bowel disease. Findings of the study overall: On the inverse Simpson index, IBD patients scored lower for TCRbeta diversity than healthy co-twins. Part of the variability in patient repertoires may have come from differing immunosuppressive treatments.

Reprocessing the 5' RACE reads, TCRdb reports a single entry for every CDR3 protein and omits DNA. The sample shows approximately 160,000 distinct CDR3 sequences, and less than 8% sits with its ten largest clones. The source is a human donor with ulcerative colitis or Crohn's disease, or a healthy co-twin of an affected twin (not recorded which). The sample consisted of blood.

The CDR3 reads CASSSWRIGQGAIGELFF. The J gene is TRBJ2-2, the V gene TRBV7-8; TCRdb designates TRBD1, a call that cannot be tested without DNA. Germline V gene data show CDR1 as SGHVS and CDR2 as FQNEAQ. The CDR3 contains 18 residues.